This T cell receptor beta chain was documented in a study of cytomegalovirus exposure and HLA in healthy donors. Germline values: CDR1 SQVTM, CDR2 ANQGSEA. This CDR3 has 12 residues. The V and J ends lost 4 bases and 9 bases, in that order; junction bases with no gene match: 4. The PCR used 60 Vbeta and 13 Jbeta primers. Only in-frame clones appear in the TCRdb table, and some are missing; sequencing was by immunoSEQ multiplex PCR. This table holds some 96,000 clones, around four fifths found once. This clone has a single count. The TCR sequence derives from a man aged 35-49 years in good health and CMV-seropositive. Input material: PBMCs. The chain joins TRBV29-1 to TRBJ2-1; 9 bases are shared with TRBD1. The CDR3 coding sequence is TGCAGCGTTGCGGGACAGGGATTTGAGCAGTTCTTC. Translated, it gives CSVAGQGFEQFF.